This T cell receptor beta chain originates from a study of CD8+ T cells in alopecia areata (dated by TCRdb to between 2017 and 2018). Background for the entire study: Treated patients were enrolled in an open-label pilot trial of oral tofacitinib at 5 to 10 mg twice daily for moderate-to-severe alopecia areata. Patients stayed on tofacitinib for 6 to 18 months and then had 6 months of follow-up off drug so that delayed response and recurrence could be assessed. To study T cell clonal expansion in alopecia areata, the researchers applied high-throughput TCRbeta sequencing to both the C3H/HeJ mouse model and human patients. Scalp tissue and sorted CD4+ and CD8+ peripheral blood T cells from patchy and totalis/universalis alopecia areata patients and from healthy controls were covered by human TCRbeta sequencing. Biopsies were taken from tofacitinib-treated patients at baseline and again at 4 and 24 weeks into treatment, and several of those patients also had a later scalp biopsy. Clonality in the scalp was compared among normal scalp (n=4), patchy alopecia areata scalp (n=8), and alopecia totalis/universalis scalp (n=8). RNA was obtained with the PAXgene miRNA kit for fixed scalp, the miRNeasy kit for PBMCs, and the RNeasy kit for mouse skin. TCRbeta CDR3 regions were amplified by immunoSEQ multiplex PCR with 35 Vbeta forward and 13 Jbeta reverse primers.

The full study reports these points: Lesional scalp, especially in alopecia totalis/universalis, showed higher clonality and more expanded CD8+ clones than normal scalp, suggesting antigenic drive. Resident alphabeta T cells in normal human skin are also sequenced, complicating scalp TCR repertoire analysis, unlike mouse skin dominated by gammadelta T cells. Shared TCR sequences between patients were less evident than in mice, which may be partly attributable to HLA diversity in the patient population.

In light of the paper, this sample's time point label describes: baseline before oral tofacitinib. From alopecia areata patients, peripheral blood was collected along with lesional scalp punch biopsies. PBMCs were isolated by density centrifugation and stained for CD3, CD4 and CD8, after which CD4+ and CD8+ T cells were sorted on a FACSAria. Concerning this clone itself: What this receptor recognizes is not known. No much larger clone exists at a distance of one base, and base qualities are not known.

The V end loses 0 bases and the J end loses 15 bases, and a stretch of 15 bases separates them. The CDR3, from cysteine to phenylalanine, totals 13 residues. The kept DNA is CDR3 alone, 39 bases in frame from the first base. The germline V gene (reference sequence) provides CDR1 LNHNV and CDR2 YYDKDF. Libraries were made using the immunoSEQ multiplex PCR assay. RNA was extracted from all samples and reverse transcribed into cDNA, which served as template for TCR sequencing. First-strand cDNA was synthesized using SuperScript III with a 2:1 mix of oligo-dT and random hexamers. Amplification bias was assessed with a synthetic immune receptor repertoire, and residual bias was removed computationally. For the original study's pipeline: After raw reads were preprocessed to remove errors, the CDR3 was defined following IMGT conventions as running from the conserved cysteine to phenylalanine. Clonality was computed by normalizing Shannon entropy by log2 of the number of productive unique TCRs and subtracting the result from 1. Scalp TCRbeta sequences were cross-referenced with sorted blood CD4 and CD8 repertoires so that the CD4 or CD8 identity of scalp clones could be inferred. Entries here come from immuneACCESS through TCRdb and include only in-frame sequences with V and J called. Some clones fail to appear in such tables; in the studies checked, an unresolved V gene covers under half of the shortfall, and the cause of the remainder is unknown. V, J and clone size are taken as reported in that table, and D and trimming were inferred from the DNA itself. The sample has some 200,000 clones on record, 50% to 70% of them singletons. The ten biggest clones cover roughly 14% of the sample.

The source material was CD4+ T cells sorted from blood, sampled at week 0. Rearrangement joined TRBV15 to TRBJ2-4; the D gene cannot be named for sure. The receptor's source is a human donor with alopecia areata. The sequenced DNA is TGTGCCACCAGCAGAGATAGGGTCAACCCCAGGTACTTC. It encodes CATSRDRVNPRYF.